Listed below are T cell receptor beta chains from one sample, sequenced in a study of blood T cell repertoires in COVID-19. Generated by immunoSEQ multiplex PCR, the TCRdb table keeps only in-frame clones and is missing some. The sample has about 27,000 clones; approximately 66% are singletons. Source material: peripheral blood. These receptors were collected from a man between 60 and 70 years old with active or convalescent COVID-19. Each CDR3 is given with its conserved first and last residue. The D gene is left open where the match is weak. Clone size is shown for a subset of rows, as once, few, many or a class of expanded clone.

DNA | CDR3 | D | V | size | J
TGCGCCAGCTCGGGACAGGGAAGTGAAGCTTTCTTT | CASSGQGSEAFF | TRBD1 | TRBV5-1 | NA | TRBJ1-1
TGTGCCAGAAGCTTGGGGGGCCTTGGATGTTCACCCCTCCACTTT | CARSLGGLGCSPLHF | NA | TRBV5-3 | NA | TRBJ1-6
TGCGCCAGCAGTGGCGTTAACGAGCAGTACTTC | CASSGVNEQYF | NA | TRBV10-2 | NA | TRBJ2-7
TGTGCCAGCAGCCAACATATAGCGGGGGTAGAGACCCAGTACTTC | CASSQHIAGVETQYF | TRBD2 | TRBV14 | NA | TRBJ2-5
TGCGCCAGCAGCTGGGCGGGACAGGGAAAAACTGAAGCTTTCTTT | CASSWAGQGKTEAFF | TRBD1 | TRBV5-1 | NA | TRBJ1-1
TGTGCCAGCAGCTTGGCCGTAGGGGTTGACAATCAGCCCCAGCATTTT | CASSLAVGVDNQPQHF | NA | TRBV5-6 | NA | TRBJ1-5
TGTGCCAGCAGCTTAGCGCTTGGACTTCGCACAGATACGCAGTATTTT | CASSLALGLRTDTQYF | NA | TRBV7-9 | once | TRBJ2-3
TGTGCCAGCAGCCCCCATTTACCAGTTCATGGCTACACCTTC | CASSPHLPVHGYTF | NA | TRBV7-2 | NA | TRBJ1-2
TGTGCCAGCAGCTTAGGAGGGGGACAGTCGTACAATGAGCAGTTCTTC | CASSLGGGQSYNEQFF | TRBD1 | TRBV11-2 | few | TRBJ2-1
TGTGCCAGCAGCTCCCAGTCGGGAGGCCGTAGCACAGATACGCAGTATTTT | CASSSQSGGRSTDTQYF | TRBD2 | TRBV7-8 | few | TRBJ2-3
TGTGCTAGTGGTCCGACTAGCGGGAGGGCCCAGTTCTTC | CASGPTSGRAQFF | TRBD2 | TRBV12-5 | NA | TRBJ2-1